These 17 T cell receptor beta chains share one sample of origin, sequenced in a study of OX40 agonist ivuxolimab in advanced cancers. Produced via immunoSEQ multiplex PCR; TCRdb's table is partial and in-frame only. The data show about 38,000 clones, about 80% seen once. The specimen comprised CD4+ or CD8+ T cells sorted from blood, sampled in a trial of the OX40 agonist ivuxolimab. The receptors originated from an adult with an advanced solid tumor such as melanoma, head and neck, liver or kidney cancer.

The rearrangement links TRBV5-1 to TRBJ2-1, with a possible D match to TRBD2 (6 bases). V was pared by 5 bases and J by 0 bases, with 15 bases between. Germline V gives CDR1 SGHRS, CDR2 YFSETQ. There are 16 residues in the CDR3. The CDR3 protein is CASRGGAFSSYNEQFF. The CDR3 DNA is TGCGCCAGCAGAGGAGGGGCGTTTAGCTCCTACAATGAGCAGTTCTTC.

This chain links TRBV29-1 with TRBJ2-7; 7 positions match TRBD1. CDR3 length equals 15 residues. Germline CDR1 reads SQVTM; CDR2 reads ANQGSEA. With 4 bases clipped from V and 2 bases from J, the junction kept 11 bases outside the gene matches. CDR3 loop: CSVVVTGDATYEQYF. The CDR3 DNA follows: TGCAGCGTTGTGGTAACAGGGGATGCCACCTACGAGCAGTACTTC.

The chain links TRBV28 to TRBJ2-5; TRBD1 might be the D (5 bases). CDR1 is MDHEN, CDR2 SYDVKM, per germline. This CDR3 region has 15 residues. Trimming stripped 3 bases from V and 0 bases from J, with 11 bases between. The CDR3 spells CASSFPTVYQETQYF. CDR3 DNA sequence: TGTGCCAGCAGTTTCCCGACAGTGTACCAAGAGACCCAGTACTTC.

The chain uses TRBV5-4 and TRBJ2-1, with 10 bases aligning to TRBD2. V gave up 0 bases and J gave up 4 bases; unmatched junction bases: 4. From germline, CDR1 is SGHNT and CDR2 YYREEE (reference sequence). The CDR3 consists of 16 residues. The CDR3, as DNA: TGTGCCAGCAGCTTGGGAGGTAGCGGGAGGTACAATGAGCAGTTCTTC. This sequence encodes CASSLGGSGRYNEQFF.

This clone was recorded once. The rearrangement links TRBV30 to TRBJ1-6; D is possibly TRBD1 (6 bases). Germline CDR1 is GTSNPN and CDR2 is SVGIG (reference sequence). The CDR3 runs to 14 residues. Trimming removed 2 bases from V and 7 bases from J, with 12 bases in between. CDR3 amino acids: CAWSPGARNSPLHF. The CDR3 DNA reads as TGTGCCTGGAGTCCAGGGGCAAGGAATTCACCCCTCCACTTT.

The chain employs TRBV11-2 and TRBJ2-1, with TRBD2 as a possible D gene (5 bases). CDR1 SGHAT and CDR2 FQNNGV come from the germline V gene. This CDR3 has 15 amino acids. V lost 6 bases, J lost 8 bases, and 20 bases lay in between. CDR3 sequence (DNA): TGTGCCAGCAGGAACCCACGGGGTGCCGTCCATGAGCAGTTCTTC. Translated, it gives CASRNPRGAVHEQFF.

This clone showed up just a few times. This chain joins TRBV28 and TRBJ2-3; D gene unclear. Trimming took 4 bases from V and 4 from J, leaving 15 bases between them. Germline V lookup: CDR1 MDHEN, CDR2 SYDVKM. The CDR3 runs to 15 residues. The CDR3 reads CASSSNPSRADTQYF. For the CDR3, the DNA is TGTGCCAGCAGTTCCAACCCTTCTAGGGCAGATACGCAGTATTTT.

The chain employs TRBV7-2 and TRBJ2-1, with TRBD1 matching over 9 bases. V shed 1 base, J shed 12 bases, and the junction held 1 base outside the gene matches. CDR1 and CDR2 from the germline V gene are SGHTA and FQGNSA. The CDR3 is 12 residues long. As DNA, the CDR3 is TGTGCCAGCAGCTTAGGGGGACAGGGGCAGTTCTTC. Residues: CASSLGGQGQFF.

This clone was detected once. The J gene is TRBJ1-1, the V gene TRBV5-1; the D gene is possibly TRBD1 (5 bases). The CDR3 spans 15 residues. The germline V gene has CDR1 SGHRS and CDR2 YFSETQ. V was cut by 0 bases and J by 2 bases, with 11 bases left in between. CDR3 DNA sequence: TGCGCCAGCAGCTTGGGGGACTTACAAAACACTGAAGCTTTCTTT. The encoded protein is CASSLGDLQNTEAFF.

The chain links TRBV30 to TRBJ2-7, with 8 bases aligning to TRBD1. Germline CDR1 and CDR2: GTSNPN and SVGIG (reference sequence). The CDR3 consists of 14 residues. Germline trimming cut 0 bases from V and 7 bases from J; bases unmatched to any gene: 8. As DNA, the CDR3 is TGTGCCTGGAGTGTCACCCAGGGGGCGAGGGAGCAGTACTTC. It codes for CAWSVTQGAREQYF.

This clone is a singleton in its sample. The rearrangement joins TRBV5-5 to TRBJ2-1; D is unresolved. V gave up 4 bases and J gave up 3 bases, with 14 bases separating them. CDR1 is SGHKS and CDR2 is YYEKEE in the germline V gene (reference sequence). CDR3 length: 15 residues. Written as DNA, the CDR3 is TGTGCCAGCAGCCAGGACGGTAATCGCTACAATGAGCAGTTCTTC. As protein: CASSQDGNRYNEQFF.

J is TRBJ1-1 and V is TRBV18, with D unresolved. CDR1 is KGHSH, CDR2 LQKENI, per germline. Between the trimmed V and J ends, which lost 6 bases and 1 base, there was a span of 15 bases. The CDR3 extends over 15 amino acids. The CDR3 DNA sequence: TGTGCCAGCTCCCCGCCTCACAGTGGGAACACTGAAGCTTTCTTT. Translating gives CASSPPHSGNTEAFF.

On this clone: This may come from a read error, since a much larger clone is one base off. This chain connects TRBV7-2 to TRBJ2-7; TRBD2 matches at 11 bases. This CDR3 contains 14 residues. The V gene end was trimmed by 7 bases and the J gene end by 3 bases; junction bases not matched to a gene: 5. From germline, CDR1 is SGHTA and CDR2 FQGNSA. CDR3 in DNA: TGTGCCAGCAACCTGACTAGCGGGGACTACGAGCAGTACTTC. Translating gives CASNLTSGDYEQYF.

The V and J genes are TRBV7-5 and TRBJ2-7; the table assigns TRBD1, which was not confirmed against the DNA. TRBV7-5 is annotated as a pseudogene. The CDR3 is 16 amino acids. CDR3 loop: CARSLVVWGRPTEQYF. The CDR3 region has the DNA TGTGCCAGAAGCTTAGTCGTCTGGGGCCGGCCTACGGAGCAGTACTTC.

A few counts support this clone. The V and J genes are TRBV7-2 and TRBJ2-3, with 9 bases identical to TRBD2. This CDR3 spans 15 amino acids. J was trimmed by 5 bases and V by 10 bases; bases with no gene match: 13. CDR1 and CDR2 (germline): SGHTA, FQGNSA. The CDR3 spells CAIGGSSGGGDTQYF. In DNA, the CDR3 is TGTGCCATCGGGGGGAGTAGCGGGGGCGGAGATACGCAGTATTTT.

The CDR3 here is CAWKQGNEKLFF. DNA of the CDR3: TGTGCCTGGAAACAGGGTAATGAAAAACTGTTTTTT. The chain uses TRBV30 and TRBJ1-4; the D gene is possibly TRBD1 (6 bases). From germline, CDR1 is GTSNPN and CDR2 SVGIG (reference sequence). V was clipped by 4 bases and J by 4 bases, with 7 bases between them. This CDR3 has 12 residues.

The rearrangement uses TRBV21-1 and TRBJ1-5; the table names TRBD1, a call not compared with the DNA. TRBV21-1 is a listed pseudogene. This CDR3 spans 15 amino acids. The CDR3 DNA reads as TGTGCCAGCAGCAAAAGTAACAGGGACGATCAGCCCCAGCATTTT. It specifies CASSKSNRDDQPQHF.